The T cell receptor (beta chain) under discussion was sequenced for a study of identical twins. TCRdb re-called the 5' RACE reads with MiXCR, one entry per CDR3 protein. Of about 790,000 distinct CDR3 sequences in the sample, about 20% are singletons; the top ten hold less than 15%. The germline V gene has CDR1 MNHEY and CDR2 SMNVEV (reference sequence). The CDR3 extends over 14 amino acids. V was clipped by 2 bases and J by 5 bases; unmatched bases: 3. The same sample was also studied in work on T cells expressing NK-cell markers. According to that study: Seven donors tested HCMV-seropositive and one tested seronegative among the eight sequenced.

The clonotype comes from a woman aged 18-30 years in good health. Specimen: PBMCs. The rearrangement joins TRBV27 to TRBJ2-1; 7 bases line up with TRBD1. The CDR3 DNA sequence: TGTGCCAGCAGTTTAGGACAGGTCCACAATGAGCAGTTCTTC. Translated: CASSLGQVHNEQFF.